The T cell receptor (beta chain) described here comes from a study of blood T cell repertoires in COVID-19. Profiling relied on immunoSEQ multiplex PCR, and the TCRdb table lists in-frame clones only, not all of them. The table shows over 150,000 clones, with around four fifths occurring only once. Germline V gene lookup returns CDR1 SEHNR and CDR2 FQNEAQ (reference sequence). There are 11 residues in the CDR3. V was pared by 8 bases and J by 6 bases, with 9 bases between. The sequenced material came from peripheral blood. This clonotype was obtained from a man in his sixties or seventies with acute or convalescent COVID-19. This sequence joins TRBV7-9 and TRBJ2-3, with D possibly TRBD2 on 5 matching bases. CDR3 region: CASGEGDTQYF. The CDR3, as DNA: TGTGCCAGCGGCGAGGGTGATACGCAGTATTTT.